Presented here are 31 T cell receptor beta chains from one specimen sequenced in a study of cytotoxic CD8 clonotypes in ibrutinib-treated CLL. The data were produced by immunoSEQ multiplex PCR, yet TCRdb's version contains in-frame clones alone and is incomplete. Counted here are about 58,000 clones, approximately 75% occurring once; the ten biggest clones make up around two fifths. The sample was PBMCs, taken after 12 months of ibrutinib treatment. These receptors were obtained from a human donor with chronic lymphocytic leukemia.

The genes are TRBV4-1 and TRBJ1-5, with D possibly matching TRBD1 (5 bases). Between the trimmed V and J ends, which lost 2 bases and 6 bases, there was a span of 20 bases. The CDR3 spans 17 residues. The V gene's germline CDR1 is MGHRA and CDR2 YSYEKL. This chain's CDR3 is CASSQTRAGMFVQPQHF. In DNA form, the CDR3 reads TGCGCCAGCAGCCAAACCCGGGCAGGGATGTTTGTTCAGCCCCAGCATTTT.

The gene calls are TRBV28 and TRBJ2-7, with D unclear. This CDR3 has 12 amino acids. Trimming stripped 5 bases from V and 2 bases from J, with 7 bases between. Germline V gives CDR1 MDHEN, CDR2 SYDVKM. This CDR3 reads CASSTYTYEQYF. CDR3 sequence (DNA): TGTGCCAGCAGTACCTACACCTACGAGCAGTACTTC. Filled out from reference TRBV28 and TRBJ2-7, the complete variable domain reads DVKVTQSSRYLVKRTGEKVFLECVQDMDHENMFWYRQDPGLGLRLIYFSYDVKMKEKGDIPEGYSVSREKKERFSLILESASTNQTSMYLCASSTYTYEQYFGPGTRLTVT.

CDR3 nucleotide sequence: TGTGCCAGCAGTGTAATAGGACAGGGGGCTTACACTGAAGCTTTCTTT. As protein: CASSVIGQGAYTEAFF. This chain connects TRBV2 to TRBJ1-1, with 11 bases lining up with TRBD1. Germline V gene lookup returns CDR1 SNHLY and CDR2 FYNNEI. The trim removed 4 bases at V and 3 bases at J, leaving 7 bases unmatched. This CDR3 contains 16 residues.

The chain combines TRBV5-1 with TRBJ2-3; D possibly corresponds to TRBD1 (5 bases). Germline CDR1 reads SGHRS; CDR2 reads YFSETQ. The length of the CDR3 is 14 residues. Trimming removed 5 bases at V and 2 bases at J, with 12 bases between. The CDR3 DNA reads TGCGCCAGCAGTTTCGACAGACTCACAGATACGCAGTATTTT. This codes for CASSFDRLTDTQYF.

The CDR3 sequence is CASSIGSAEQFF. The CDR3 DNA reads as TGTGCCAGTAGTATCGGGAGCGCCGAGCAGTTCTTC. V is TRBV19 and J is TRBJ2-1, with D perhaps matching TRBD2 (6 bases). V lost 3 bases and J 10 bases, leaving 10 bases between the germline ends. This CDR3 is 12 amino acids long. From germline, CDR1 is LNHDA and CDR2 SQIVND (reference sequence).

This chain joins TRBV19 and TRBJ2-2, with D perhaps matching TRBD1 or TRBD2 (5 bases each). CDR1 and CDR2 (germline): LNHDA, SQIVND (reference sequence). V was clipped by 7 bases and J by 5 bases, with 14 bases between them. This CDR3 is built from 14 residues. Here the CDR3 DNA reads TGTGCCAGTACCCGGGACGTGCCAACCGGGGAGCTGTTTTTT. This encodes CASTRDVPTGELFF.

The chain carries TRBV10-3 and TRBJ2-7; 9 positions agree with TRBD1. Unmatched junction bases numbered 8, after V lost 6 bases and J lost 5 bases. CDR3 length: 14 residues. Germline values: CDR1 ENHRY, CDR2 SYGVKD. The CDR3 DNA reads as TGTGCCATCAGACAACCGGGACAGGGAAACGAGCAGTACTTC. Amino acid sequence: CAIRQPGQGNEQYF.

This sequence joins TRBV5-1 and TRBJ2-6, with 9 bases fitting TRBD1. The CDR3 consists of 18 residues. CDR1 is SGHRS, CDR2 YFSETQ, per germline. After removal of 1 base from V and 1 base from J, the junction contained 6 bases not matched to a gene. The CDR3 DNA reads TGCGCCAGCAGCTTGTATACGGGACAGGGATCTGGGGCCAACGTCCTGACTTTC. It specifies CASSLYTGQGSGANVLTF.

V usage is TRBV10-2 and J usage is TRBJ2-1; tentative D call: TRBD2 (5 bases). Germline lookup yields CDR1 WSHSY and CDR2 SAAADI. The V end was cut by 2 bases, the J end by 9 bases, with 11 bases between. The CDR3 consists of 13 residues. The CDR3 protein is CASSEGRAGEQFF. Here the CDR3 DNA reads TGCGCCAGCAGTGAGGGGCGGGCGGGTGAGCAGTTCTTC.

The V and J genes are TRBV6-5 and TRBJ2-5; tentatively, D is TRBD2 (6 bases). CDR3 size: 16 residues. CDR1 and CDR2 from the germline V gene are MNHEY and SVGAGI. V was clipped by 3 bases and J by 0 bases, with 14 bases between them. In nucleotides, the CDR3 is TGTGCCAGCAGTTATCGGGAGTCTTCATACCAAGAGACCCAGTACTTC. Protein sequence: CASSYRESSYQETQYF.

The V and J genes are TRBV11-2 and TRBJ2-1, with 13 bases that match TRBD2. Trimming at V came to 6 bases and at J to 6 bases, leaving 8 bases not matched to a gene. Germline CDR1 is SGHAT and CDR2 is FQNNGV. This CDR3 spans 16 amino acids. The CDR3 reads CASRPPGLAGTNEQFF. CDR3 nucleotide sequence: TGTGCCAGCAGGCCCCCGGGACTAGCGGGGACCAATGAGCAGTTCTTC.

The rearrangement joins TRBV5-1 to TRBJ1-1, with D possibly being TRBD1 (5 bases). V dropped 4 bases and J dropped 1 base, with 17 bases sitting between them. There are 16 residues in the CDR3. CDR1 and CDR2 from the germline V gene are SGHRS and YFSETQ. CDR3 nucleotide sequence: TGCGCCAGCAGCCTGCACGGGGGACGGCCGAACACTGAAGCTTTCTTT. Amino acid sequence: CASSLHGGRPNTEAFF.

The rearrangement joins TRBV19 to TRBJ1-5; no reliable D call. The CDR3 loop spans 16 amino acids. Looked up from germline, CDR1 is LNHDA and CDR2 is SQIVND (reference sequence). Trimming shortened V by 5 bases and J by 7 bases, and 21 bases separated the two germline ends. In nucleotides, the CDR3 is TGTGCCAGTAGTGGAAGCGGACCCCTCAGAGGGCAGCCCCAGCATTTT. This codes for CASSGSGPLRGQPQHF.

This chain joins TRBV6-6 and TRBJ1-5; no clear D gene. The V gene's germline CDR1 is MNHNY and CDR2 SVGAGI (reference sequence). Trimming took 3 bases from V and 2 from J, leaving 14 bases between them. There are 16 residues in the CDR3. This CDR3 reads CASSYPRGGGNQPQHF. In DNA form, the CDR3 reads TGTGCCAGCAGTTATCCTCGGGGTGGCGGCAATCAGCCCCAGCATTTT.

The chain employs TRBV7-3 and TRBJ2-7; D might be TRBD1 (6 bases). Germline V gene lookup returns CDR1 SGHTA and CDR2 FQGTGA. This CDR3 is built from 14 residues. Deletions cut 5 bases from V and 7 bases from J, with 18 bases between. CDR3 coding DNA: TGTGCCAGCAGCCTGGGGGACACCACTCGTGAGCAGTACTTC. It is translated as CASSLGDTTREQYF. Filled out from reference TRBV7-3 and TRBJ2-7, the complete variable domain reads GAGVSQTPSNKVTEKGKYVELRCDPISGHTALYWYRQSLGQGPEFLIYFQGTGAADDSGLPNDRFFAVRPEGSVSTLKIQRTERGDSAVYLCASSLGDTTREQYFGPGTRLTVT.

The chain combines TRBV29-1 with TRBJ2-3; D call uncertain. V was cut by 6 bases and J by 2 bases, with 12 bases left in between. The CDR3 contains 13 residues. Germline CDR1 reads SQVTM; CDR2 reads ANQGSEA. This CDR3 reads CSVGRLPTDTQYF. Here the CDR3 DNA reads TGCAGCGTGGGAAGACTCCCCACAGATACGCAGTATTTT.

This clone was seen more than once but under ten times. The chain recombines TRBV19 with TRBJ1-1; 8 bases agree with TRBD1. The CDR3 extends over 16 amino acids. Germline V gene lookup returns CDR1 LNHDA and CDR2 SQIVND (reference sequence). The junction had 7 bases not matched to a gene; V was cut back by 4 bases and J by 0 bases. CDR3 sequence (DNA): TGTGCCAGTAGTACCCAGACGGGACAGGTGAACACTGAAGCTTTCTTT. This sequence encodes CASSTQTGQVNTEAFF.

This clone has more than one count but fewer than ten. This chain links TRBV9 with TRBJ1-1; no clear D. This CDR3 comprises 14 residues. Looked up from germline, CDR1 is SGDLS and CDR2 is YYNGEE. V lost 2 bases and J lost 6, with 14 bases in between. CDR3 DNA: TGTGCCAGCAGCGTTAGTCACTTGGCGTCTGAAGCTTTCTTT. Translating gives CASSVSHLASEAFF. Full variable domain (rest looked up from reference TRBV9 and TRBJ1-1): DSGVTQTPKHLITATGQRVTLRCSPRSGDLSVYWYQQSLDQGLQFLIQYYNGEERAKGNILERFSAQQFPDLHSELNLSSLELGDSALYFCASSVSHLASEAFFGQGTRLTVV.

The chain couples TRBV29-1 to TRBJ1-2; 11 bases line up with TRBD1. V was pared by 8 bases and J by 7 bases, with 6 bases of the junction left unmatched. Germline values: CDR1 SQVTM, CDR2 ANQGSEA. The CDR3 totals 12 residues. The CDR3 loop is CSTGQGAPGYTF. The CDR3 region has the DNA TGCAGCACTGGACAGGGGGCGCCTGGCTACACCTTC.

The chain employs TRBV29-1 and TRBJ2-1, with 10 bases lining up with TRBD1. V trimming: 7 bases; J trimming: 0 bases; junction bases outside the gene matches: 9. CDR1 is SQVTM, CDR2 ANQGSEA, per germline. The length of the CDR3 is 16 residues. The CDR3 is CSAGQGSHSSYNEQFF. The CDR3 DNA sequence: TGCAGCGCGGGACAGGGGTCCCATAGCTCCTACAATGAGCAGTTCTTC.

The V call is TRBV4-1, the J call TRBJ2-7, with D possibly TRBD2 on 5 matching bases. Germline CDR1 and CDR2: MGHRA and YSYEKL. Trimming removed 0 bases from V and 2 bases from J, with 11 bases in between. The CDR3 length is 15 residues. The CDR3 bases are TGCGCCAGCAGCCAAGAGCGCACGGAGGCCTACGAGCAGTACTTC. Encoded protein: CASSQERTEAYEQYF.

The chain combines TRBV5-1 with TRBJ2-1, with TRBD1 identical over 9 bases. Germline loops: CDR1 SGHRS, CDR2 YFSETQ. The junction had 8 bases not matched to a gene; V was cut back by 6 bases and J by 7 bases. The CDR3 totals 14 residues. Written as DNA, the CDR3 is TGCGCCAGCACTGGGACAGGGTTTCGGAATGAGCAGTTCTTC. This gives the protein CASTGTGFRNEQFF. Based on the CDR3 plus reference TRBV5-1 and TRBJ2-1, the full variable domain is KAGVTQTPRYLIKTRGQQVTLSCSPISGHRSVSWYQQTPGQGLQFLFEYFSETQRNKGNFPGRFSGRQFSNSRSEMNVSTLELGDSALYLCASTGTGFRNEQFFGPGTRLTVL.

The chain is built from TRBV4-2 and TRBJ2-4; 9 bases fit TRBD2. The CDR3 loop spans 16 amino acids. V was pared by 3 bases and J by 6 bases, with 9 bases of the junction left unmatched. Germline values: CDR1 LGHNA, CDR2 YNFKEQ. CDR3 residues: CASSQIAGVRGNIQYF. As DNA, the CDR3 is TGTGCCAGCAGCCAGATAGCGGGAGTACGGGGAAACATTCAGTACTTC.

DNA for the CDR3: TGTGCCTGGAGTGCCCCCCCGACAGGGAACACTGAAGCTTTCTTT. As protein: CAWSAPPTGNTEAFF. The chain links TRBV30 to TRBJ1-1; a possible D gene is TRBD1 (6 bases). Germline V gene data show CDR1 as GTSNPN and CDR2 as SVGIG (reference sequence). The CDR3 is 15 residues long. Trimming left V 1 base short and J 1 base short, with 13 bases between. Complete variable domain (other parts from reference TRBV30 and TRBJ1-1): SQTIHQWPATLVQPVGSPLSLECTVEGTSNPNLYWYRQAAGRGLQLLFYSVGIGQISSEVPQNLSASRPQDRQFILSSKKLLLSDSGFYLCAWSAPPTGNTEAFFGQGTRLTVV.

The chain uses TRBV19 and TRBJ1-2; no clear D gene. CDR1 LNHDA and CDR2 SQIVND come from the germline V gene (reference sequence). This CDR3 spans 14 amino acids. Trimming pared 7 bases from V and 2 bases from J, leaving 14 bases between. The CDR3 spells CASTVKALNYGYTF. DNA for the CDR3: TGTGCCAGTACCGTAAAGGCACTCAACTATGGCTACACCTTC.

The rearrangement links TRBV7-9 to TRBJ2-7; perhaps D is TRBD1 or TRBD2 (6 bases each). Trimming took off 4 bases at V and 2 bases at J, with 15 bases between the two ends. The germline V gene encodes CDR1 SEHNR and CDR2 FQNEAQ (reference sequence). The CDR3 is made up of 15 amino acids. CDR3: CASSSTGLPPYEQYF. The CDR3, as DNA: TGTGCCAGCAGCTCGACAGGACTACCCCCCTACGAGCAGTACTTC.

This clone was found once. V usage is TRBV6-5 and J usage is TRBJ2-3; D gene uncertain. Germline CDR1 and CDR2: MNHEY and SVGAGI. V was pared by 5 bases and J by 4 bases, with 4 bases between. This CDR3 comprises 11 residues. The CDR3 DNA reads as TGTGCCAGCAGTCGAGCAGATACGCAGTATTTT. This sequence encodes CASSRADTQYF.

The V gene is TRBV4-1, the J gene TRBJ1-6; D call uncertain. This CDR3 is 14 amino acids long. Germline CDR1 MGHRA, CDR2 YSYEKL. V was cut by 0 bases and J by 8 bases, with 8 bases left in between. The CDR3 coding sequence is TGCGCCAGCAGCCAAGAAGATCAGGATTCACCCCTCCACTTT. As protein: CASSQEDQDSPLHF.

The chain links TRBV7-3 to TRBJ2-2; 13 bases map to TRBD2. Looked up from germline, CDR1 is SGHTA and CDR2 is FQGTGA. The CDR3 totals 16 residues. The V segment lost 5 bases and the J segment 4 bases; nucleotides outside the gene matches: 4. The CDR3 loop is CASSQLAGGPTGELFF. DNA for the CDR3: TGTGCCAGCAGCCAACTAGCGGGAGGGCCCACCGGGGAGCTGTTTTTT.

The chain is built from TRBV5-4 and TRBJ2-2, with 11 positions matching TRBD2. The CDR3 loop spans 16 amino acids. Germline V gene sequence: CDR1 SGHNT, CDR2 YYREEE (reference sequence). J was trimmed by 6 bases and V by 3 bases; bases with no gene match: 7. In nucleotides, the CDR3 is TGTGCCAGCAGCTCGAGACTAGCGGGGCCCGCCGGGGAGCTGTTTTTT. This codes for CASSSRLAGPAGELFF.

This chain joins TRBV10-3 and TRBJ2-7, with 7 bases lining up with TRBD2. Looked up from germline, CDR1 is ENHRY and CDR2 is SYGVKD. The CDR3 has 15 amino acids. With V trimmed by 7 bases and J by 0 bases, 9 bases remained unmatched. CDR3 amino acids: CAIKKASGSSYEQYF. The DNA for the CDR3 is TGTGCCATCAAGAAGGCTAGCGGAAGCTCCTACGAGCAGTACTTC.